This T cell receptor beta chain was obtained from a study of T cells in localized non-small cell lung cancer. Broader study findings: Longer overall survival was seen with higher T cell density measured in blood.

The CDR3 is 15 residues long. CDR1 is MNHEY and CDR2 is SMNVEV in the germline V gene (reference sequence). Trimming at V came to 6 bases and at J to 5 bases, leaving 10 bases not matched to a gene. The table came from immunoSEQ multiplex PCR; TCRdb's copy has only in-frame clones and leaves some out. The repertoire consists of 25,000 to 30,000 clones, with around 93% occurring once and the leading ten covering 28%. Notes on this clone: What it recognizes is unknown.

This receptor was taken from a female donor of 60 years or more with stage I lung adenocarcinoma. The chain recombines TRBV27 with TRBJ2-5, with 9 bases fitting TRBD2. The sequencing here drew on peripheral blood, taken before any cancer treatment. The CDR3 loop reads CASSFLAGGPETQYF. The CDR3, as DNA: TGTGCCAGCAGCTTCCTGGCGGGAGGGCCGGAGACCCAGTACTTC.